This TCR beta chain was documented in a study of blood T cell repertoires in COVID-19. Study details: The origin of the acute and convalescent COVID-19 samples was the United States, Italy and Spain.

V gave up 1 base and J gave up 1 base, with 7 bases separating them. This CDR3 region has 14 residues. The germline V gene has CDR1 MDHEN and CDR2 SYDVKM. This clone was seen only once. TCRdb's table, derived via immunoSEQ multiplex PCR, lists solely in-frame clones and lacks some. The sample holds hundreds of thousands of clones, approximately 91% seen once. This TCR derives from a human donor in a cohort sampled during active COVID-19. Input material: peripheral blood. The V gene is TRBV28, the J gene TRBJ1-1, with D unresolved. CDR3 loop: CASSLFAGNTEAFF. The CDR3 DNA reads as TGTGCCAGCAGTTTATTTGCGGGGAACACTGAAGCTTTCTTT.